A single sample is the source of the 19 T cell receptor beta chains below, sequenced in a study of cytomegalovirus exposure and HLA in healthy donors (dated by TCRdb to 2017 to 2019). Library method: the immunoSEQ multiplex PCR assay. The multiplex PCR relied on a mix of 60 forward primers for TCR Vbeta segments and 13 reverse primers for TCR Jbeta segments. What TCRdb holds here is the immuneACCESS table cut down to in-frame rearrangements. Part of the clones is not present; checked against another copy, under half of the missing clones reflect an unresolved V gene, and the others are unexplained. The sample yields 200,000 or so clones; 75% to 80% were counted once. Around 1.8% of the sample is held by the ten biggest clonotypes. The specimen was PBMCs. Receptor source: a young man in good health and CMV-seronegative.

The rearrangement joins TRBV27 to TRBJ2-7; no reliable D call. CDR3 size: 17 residues. Germline CDR1 and CDR2: MNHEY and SMNVEV (reference sequence). Trimming stripped 0 bases from V and 7 bases from J, with 22 bases between. CDR3 in DNA: TGTGCCAGCAGTTTATCCGACCTACGAGGAATCCCTAGGGAGCAGTACTTC. Its translation: CASSLSDLRGIPREQYF.

This clone was seen a few times. The chain employs TRBV7-6 and TRBJ2-6; D unresolved. The germline gives CDR1 SGHVS, CDR2 FNYEAQ. The ends were cut back, 1 base at V and 2 bases at J, with 9 bases in the middle. The CDR3 is made up of 16 amino acids. The CDR3: CASSLEPRAGANVLTF. The CDR3 nucleotides are TGTGCCAGCAGCTTAGAGCCCCGGGCTGGGGCCAACGTCCTGACTTTC.

This clone was recorded only once. The chain combines TRBV19 with TRBJ2-5; 8 nucleotides agree with TRBD2. The V segment lost 0 bases and the J segment 4 bases; nucleotides outside the gene matches: 7. CDR3 length: 16 residues. In germline, CDR1 is LNHDA, CDR2 SQIVND (reference sequence). In DNA form, the CDR3 reads TGTGCCAGTAGTATAGAGAGCGGGAGTGTCCGAGAGACCCAGTACTTC. This encodes CASSIESGSVRETQYF.

V usage is TRBV4-3 and J usage is TRBJ2-4, with 12 bases matching TRBD1. The CDR3 is 22 amino acids. Germline V gives CDR1 LGHNA, CDR2 YSLEER. Trimming cost V 1 base and J 2 bases; bases outside gene matches: 18. DNA for the CDR3: TGCGCCAGCAGCCAAGTTGGGGGCCTCGGGACAGGGGGCGCGCGGTCCAAAAACATTCAGTACTTC. It codes for CASSQVGGLGTGGARSKNIQYF.

The J gene is TRBJ1-3, the V gene TRBV12-5; TRBD1 matches at 7 bases. J gave up 2 bases and V 1 base, and 2 bases lay outside the gene matches. The CDR3 totals 15 residues. Germline loops: CDR1 LGHNT, CDR2 FRNRAP. In DNA form, the CDR3 reads TGTGCTAGTGGTTTGGGACAGGGTGCTGGAAACACCATATATTTT. Amino acid sequence: CASGLGQGAGNTIYF.

This clone was picked up a small number of times. V is TRBV29-1 and J is TRBJ2-4; D unresolved. CDR1 is SQVTM, CDR2 ANQGSEA, per germline. V lost 4 bases and J 4 bases, leaving 5 bases between the germline ends. This CDR3 spans 11 amino acids. CDR3 coding DNA: TGCAGCGTTGGGGCGAAAAACATTCAGTACTTC. It specifies CSVGAKNIQYF. The entire variable domain, with the rest obtained from reference TRBV29-1 and TRBJ2-4, is as follows: SAVISQKPSRDICQRGTSLTIQCQVDSQVTMMFWYRQQPGQSLTLIATANQGSEATYESGFVIDKFPISRPNLTFSTLTVSNMSPEDSSIYLCSVGAKNIQYFGAGTRLSVL.

This clone occurred a few times. V is TRBV7-9 and J is TRBJ2-3; 8 bases match TRBD1. Germline loops: CDR1 SEHNR, CDR2 FQNEAQ (reference sequence). J lost 2 bases, V lost 2 bases, and 3 bases had no gene match. CDR3 size: 15 residues. Here the CDR3 reads CASSLPRGHTDTQYF. In DNA form, the CDR3 reads TGTGCCAGCAGCTTACCCAGGGGGCACACAGATACGCAGTATTTT.

This sequence joins TRBV2 and TRBJ2-3; a possible D gene is TRBD2 (6 bases). The CDR3 contains 16 residues. V was cut by 8 bases and J by 7 bases, with 25 bases left in between. Germline loops: CDR1 SNHLY, CDR2 FYNNEI. For the CDR3, the DNA is TGTGCCAGCGCTGACGGACGCGGGGCGCTAGCACATACGCAGTATTTT. Its protein is CASADGRGALAHTQYF.

The rearrangement links TRBV7-9 to TRBJ2-5; D is ambiguous. The better agreement between TRBJ2-7 and the DNA end casts doubt on the J call. The CDR3 contains 15 residues. In germline, CDR1 is SEHNR, CDR2 FQNEAQ (reference sequence). This CDR3 is CASSGQTGTFYEQYF. The CDR3 bases are TGTGCCAGCAGCGGCCAAACGGGTACCTTCTACGAGCAGTACTTC.

CDR3 residues: CASSEDRNANQPQHF. The DNA of the CDR3 is TGTGCCAGCAGCGAGGACAGAAATGCTAATCAGCCCCAGCATTTT. The V call is TRBV21-1, the J call TRBJ1-5; the D segment call TRBD1 is taken from the table without a DNA check. TRBV21-1 is flagged as a pseudogene. CDR3 length: 15 amino acids.

V gene TRBV19 combines with J gene TRBJ2-1; D not resolved. Germline V gene sequence: CDR1 LNHDA, CDR2 SQIVND (reference sequence). This CDR3 spans 10 amino acids. The ends were cut back, 7 bases at V and 12 bases at J, with 10 bases in the middle. The CDR3 DNA reads TGTGCCAGTAATGCAGGCCCGCAGTTCTTC. Translating gives CASNAGPQFF.

The chain links TRBV19 to TRBJ1-3; no definite D call. The ends were cut back, 4 bases at V and 0 bases at J, with 7 bases in the middle. Germline CDR1 reads LNHDA; CDR2 reads SQIVND (reference sequence). The CDR3 has 14 amino acids. The CDR3 nucleotides read TGTGCCAGTAGTAGGCTCTCCTCTGGAAACACCATATATTTT. Amino acids: CASSRLSSGNTIYF.

The rearrangement links TRBV5-4 to TRBJ1-2; the match to TRBD1 covers 11 bases. V lost 4 bases, J lost 8 bases, and 10 bases stayed unmatched. Germline lookup yields CDR1 SGHNT and CDR2 YYREEE (reference sequence). CDR3 length: 15 residues. CDR3 DNA: TGTGCCAGCAGCCTCGCCCGGGACAGGGGGTTCGGCTACACCTTC. This gives the protein CASSLARDRGFGYTF.

The chain carries TRBV6-5 and TRBJ2-7; D is unresolved. Trimming took 2 bases from V and 0 from J, leaving 8 bases between them. Germline assignment: CDR1 MNHEY and CDR2 SVGAGI. The CDR3 runs to 14 residues. In DNA form, the CDR3 reads TGTGCCAGCAGTTACGAGAGGAGCTCCTACGAGCAGTACTTC. Residues: CASSYERSSYEQYF.

The rearrangement uses TRBV27 and TRBJ2-7; 8 nucleotides agree with TRBD2. Per the germline V gene, CDR1 is MNHEY and CDR2 is SMNVEV (reference sequence). Losses at the gene ends were 2 bases for V and 7 bases for J; bases not matched to a gene: 10. The length of the CDR3 is 15 residues. Here the CDR3 reads CASSLSSGTSYEQYF. The CDR3 DNA reads as TGTGCCAGCAGTTTAAGTAGCGGGACATCTTATGAGCAGTACTTC.

The rearrangement links TRBV10-3 to TRBJ2-2; 9 bases align to TRBD1. The CDR3 covers 17 residues. The V gene end was trimmed by 7 bases and the J gene end by 1 base; junction bases not matched to a gene: 10. Germline V lookup: CDR1 ENHRY, CDR2 SYGVKD. The CDR3 nucleotides read TGTGCCATCACCCGGGACAGGGTGGGGGGGAACACCGGGGAGCTGTTTTTT. This gives the protein CAITRDRVGGNTGELFF.

The rearrangement joins TRBV28 to TRBJ1-1; 8 positions agree with TRBD1. This CDR3 is built from 13 residues. The V and J ends lost 5 bases and 5 bases, in that order; junction bases with no gene match: 4. Germline CDR1 reads MDHEN; CDR2 reads SYDVKM. The CDR3 region is CASSPQGATEAFF. As DNA, the CDR3 is TGTGCCAGCAGTCCGCAGGGGGCGACTGAAGCTTTCTTT. The complete variable domain, with remaining parts taken from reference TRBV28 and TRBJ1-1, reads DVKVTQSSRYLVKRTGEKVFLECVQDMDHENMFWYRQDPGLGLRLIYFSYDVKMKEKGDIPEGYSVSREKKERFSLILESASTNQTSMYLCASSPQGATEAFFGQGTRLTVV.

V is TRBV28 and J is TRBJ2-1; possible D gene TRBD1, 5 bases. Trimming removed 3 bases at V and 7 bases at J, with 7 bases between. This CDR3 spans 12 amino acids. Germline CDR1 MDHEN, CDR2 SYDVKM. CDR3 amino acids: CASSFNRNEQFF. In nucleotides, the CDR3 is TGTGCCAGCAGTTTCAACAGGAATGAGCAGTTCTTC.

The V call is TRBV11-3, the J call TRBJ1-1, with D unresolved. There are 13 residues in the CDR3. Trimming left V 1 base short and J 2 bases short, with 5 bases between. CDR1 is SGHNT and CDR2 is YENEEA in the germline V gene. Here the CDR3 reads CASSLAVNTEAFF. CDR3 in DNA: TGTGCCAGCAGCTTAGCGGTTAACACTGAAGCTTTCTTT.